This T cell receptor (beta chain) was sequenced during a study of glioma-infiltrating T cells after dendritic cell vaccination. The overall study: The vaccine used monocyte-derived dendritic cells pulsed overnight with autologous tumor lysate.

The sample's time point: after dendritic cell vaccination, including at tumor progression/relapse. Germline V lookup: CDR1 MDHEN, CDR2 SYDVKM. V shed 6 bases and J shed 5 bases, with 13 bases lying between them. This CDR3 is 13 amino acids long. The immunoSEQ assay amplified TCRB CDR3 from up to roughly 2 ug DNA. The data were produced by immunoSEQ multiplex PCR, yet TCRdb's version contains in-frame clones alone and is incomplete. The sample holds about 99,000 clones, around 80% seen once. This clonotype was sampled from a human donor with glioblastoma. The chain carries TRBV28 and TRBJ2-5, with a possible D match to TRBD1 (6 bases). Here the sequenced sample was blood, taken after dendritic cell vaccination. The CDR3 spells CASSGQREETQYF. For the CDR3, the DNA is TGTGCCAGCAGCGGACAGAGGGAGGAGACCCAGTACTTC.